These T cell receptor beta chains were read from a single sample in a study of cytomegalovirus exposure and HLA in healthy donors. The data were produced by immunoSEQ multiplex PCR, yet TCRdb's version contains in-frame clones alone and is incomplete. The sample has 150,000 to 200,000 clones, 68% seen once. Sequenced: PBMCs. These receptors were obtained from a man aged 45-65 years in good health and CMV-seronegative. Both conserved end residues are part of each CDR3. A D gene is named only where the DNA matches it firmly. Not every row has a clone size; where given, it reads once, few, many or a size class.

TRBD1,-,TRBV9,15,TRBJ1-6,TGTGCCAGCAGCGTCAGGACAGGAGGTAATTCACCCCTCCACTTT,CASSVRTGGNSPLHF
-,-,TRBV7-9,15,TRBJ1-5,TGTGCCAGCAGCCAAACGGGCGGGCTCAATCAGCCCCAGCATTTT,CASSQTGGLNQPQHF
-,-,TRBV6-5,15,TRBJ2-7,TGTGCCAGCAGTCCTGGAGGAAGTGGTTCCTACGAGCAGTACTTC,CASSPGGSGSYEQYF
TRBD1,-,TRBV28,15,TRBJ2-7,TGTGCCAGCAGTTCCCCAGGGGGCCCCTCCTACGAGCAGTACTTC,CASSSPGGPSYEQYF
TRBD1,-,TRBV4-3,16,TRBJ2-7,TGCGCCAGCAGCCAAAGTCGGACAGGGACCTCCTACGAGCAGTACTTC,CASSQSRTGTSYEQYF
-,-,TRBV6-6,16,TRBJ1-4,TGTGCCAGCAGTTACTCCGGGTCAGCTGCTAATGAAAAACTGTTTTTT,CASSYSGSAANEKLFF
TRBD1,-,TRBV6-6,15,TRBJ2-7,TGTGCCAGCAGCTCGGGACAGGGGAATTTCTACGAGCAGTACTTC,CASSSGQGNFYEQYF
-,-,TRBV5-1,14,TRBJ1-1,TGCGCCAGCAGCTTGTCACAGGCGAACACTGAAGCTTTCTTT,CASSLSQANTEAFF
TRBD1,-,TRBV28,15,TRBJ1-5,TGTGCCAGCAGTGGGTGGGACAGTGCGGGCCAGCCCCAGCATTTT,CASSGWDSAGQPQHF
-,-,TRBV5-6,12,TRBJ2-7,TGTGCCAGCAGCTCCGGACAAGGCGAGCAGTACTTC,CASSSGQGEQYF
-,-,TRBV5-6,13,TRBJ1-1,TGTGCCAGCAGACTAGAAAGGAACACTGAAGCTTTCTTT,CASRLERNTEAFF
TRBD1,-,TRBV7-2,17,TRBJ2-3,TGTGCCAGCAGCTTCCTTGTAACAGGGGAATTGGCAGATACGCAGTATTTT,CASSFLVTGELADTQYF
TRBD1,-,TRBV6-1,15,TRBJ1-4,TGTGCCAGCAGTGGGTCGACAGGGGGCTTTGAAAAACTGTTTTTT,CASSGSTGGFEKLFF
TRBD1,-,TRBV11-2,18,TRBJ2-1,TGTGCCAGCAGCCCATTGATCGGGACAGGGGGCAGGATGAATGAGCAGTTCTTC,CASSPLIGTGGRMNEQFF
TRBD1,-,TRBV27,14,TRBJ2-1,TGTGCCAGCAGTTTCAGGGGGCCCTACAATGAGCAGTTCTTC,CASSFRGPYNEQFF
-,-,TRBV7-2,13,TRBJ2-7,TGTGCCAGCAGCTTAGGCAGGGCTTACGAGCAGTACTTC,CASSLGRAYEQYF
TRBD1,few,TRBV4-1,13,TRBJ2-7,TGCGCCAGCAGCCCCGGGACAGTTTACGAGCAGTACTTC,CASSPGTVYEQYF
TRBD1,-,TRBV11-2,17,TRBJ2-3,TGTGCCAGCAGCCATCATCTGGACAGGGACGGCCCAGATACGCAGTATTTT,CASSHHLDRDGPDTQYF
TRBD1,-,TRBV25-1,13,TRBJ2-6,TGTGCCAGCAGTGTGACAGGGTCCAACGTCCTGACTTTC,CASSVTGSNVLTF
TRBD1,-,TRBV19,13,TRBJ1-2,TGTGCCAGTAGTCCGGACAGGGTGGGAGGCTACACCTTC,CASSPDRVGGYTF
-,-,TRBV5-1,16,TRBJ2-6,TGCGCCAGCAAAGGGGCTATCAAATTGGGGGCCAACGTCCTGACTTTC,CASKGAIKLGANVLTF
TRBD1,-,TRBV19,15,TRBJ1-1,TGTGCCAGTAGTACCCACAGGGGGATGAACACTGAAGCTTTCTTT,CASSTHRGMNTEAFF
TRBD1,-,TRBV11-3,17,TRBJ1-2,TGTGCCAGCAGCTTAGCGACAGGGCGGCGGGGACCATATGGCTACACCTTC,CASSLATGRRGPYGYTF
TRBD2,-,TRBV19,17,TRBJ2-5,TGTGCCAGTAGTACCTTCTCGGGACTAGCTAGTGGAGAGACCCAGTACTTC,CASSTFSGLASGETQYF
TRBD1,-,TRBV5-4,15,TRBJ2-7,TGTGCCAGCAGCTTTGACAGGGCAGATTTCTACGAGCAGTACTTC,CASSFDRADFYEQYF
TRBD1,-,TRBV6-4,14,TRBJ2-7,TGTGCCAGCAGTTACCTAGGGACAGGCTACGAGCAGTACTTC,CASSYLGTGYEQYF
-,-,TRBV9,13,TRBJ2-3,TGTGCCAGCAGCGTAGCAGGGGGAGGTACGCAGTATTTT,CASSVAGGGTQYF
-,-,TRBV28,16,TRBJ2-1,TGTGCCAGCAGTTTTCAAGTAGTGAGCTCCTACAATGAGCAGTTCTTC,CASSFQVVSSYNEQFF
TRBD1,-,TRBV6-5,14,TRBJ1-3,TGTGCCAGCAGTTACTCGGGACAGGGAAACACCATATATTTT,CASSYSGQGNTIYF
TRBD1,-,TRBV15,15,TRBJ1-1,TGTGCCACCAGCCCAAAAACAGGGGCGAACACTGAAGCTTTCTTT,CATSPKTGANTEAFF
TRBD1,-,TRBV2,14,TRBJ1-2,TGTGCCAGCCAGTACCGGGACAGGTCCTATGGCTACACCTTC,CASQYRDRSYGYTF
-,few,TRBV2,11,TRBJ2-5,TGTGCCAGCAAGGCGGGAGAGACCCAGTACTTC,CASKAGETQYF
-,-,TRBV18,14,TRBJ2-3,TGTGCCAGCTCACGAGGGGGAATGGCAGATACGCAGTATTTT,CASSRGGMADTQYF
-,-,TRBV28,14,TRBJ2-5,TGTGCCAGCAGTTTATGGGGAGATTGGGAGACCCAGTACTTC,CASSLWGDWETQYF
TRBD1,-,TRBV25-1,15,TRBJ1-2,TGTGCCAGCAGTATACAGGGGGCAACTAACTATGGCTACACCTTC,CASSIQGATNYGYTF
TRBD1,few,TRBV5-4,15,TRBJ2-7,TGTGCCAGCAGCTCCGTGGGACAGGGGTTGAACGAGCAGTACTTC,CASSSVGQGLNEQYF
TRBD2,-,TRBV7-8,14,TRBJ2-1,TGTGCCAGCAGCTCGACTAGCGGGTACGATGAGCAGTTCTTC,CASSSTSGYDEQFF
-,-,TRBV14,17,TRBJ2-2,TGTGCCAGCAGCCAAGATCTTGGGGGCGTGGGGAAGGAGGAGCTGTTTTTT,CASSQDLGGVGKEELFF
TRBD1,few,TRBV27,17,TRBJ1-1,TGTGCCAGCAGTTTATATCCCACCGACAGGGGGCAAGCTGAAGCTTTCTTT,CASSLYPTDRGQAEAFF
TRBD2,-,TRBV6-5,15,TRBJ2-7,TGTGCCAGCAGTTCTATAGCGGGGCCCCGCCACGAGCAGTACTTC,CASSSIAGPRHEQYF
TRBD2,-,TRBV6-1,15,TRBJ2-7,TGTGCCAGCTTTCCCGGGACTAGCGGGGGCTACGAGCAGTACTTC,CASFPGTSGGYEQYF
-,few,TRBV11-1,13,TRBJ1-1,TGTGCCAGCAGATCTAGCAGCTACACTGAAGCTTTCTTT,CASRSSSYTEAFF
TRBD1,few,TRBV5-5,16,TRBJ1-1,TGTGCCAGCACTCTACTACCGGGACAGATGAACACTGAAGCTTTCTTT,CASTLLPGQMNTEAFF
-,few,TRBV19,14,TRBJ1-3,TGTGCCAGTAGTATGGAGAGCTCTGGAAACACCATATATTTT,CASSMESSGNTIYF
TRBD1,-,TRBV5-4,17,TRBJ1-6,TGTGCCAGCAGCTTGGCTCCGGTGGGACAGTATAATTCACCCCTCCACTTT,CASSLAPVGQYNSPLHF
-,few,TRBV7-3,14,TRBJ2-1,TGTGCCAGCAGCCGGGGGGCCGGGTACAATGAGCAGTTCTTC,CASSRGAGYNEQFF
-,-,TRBV7-2,14,TRBJ1-2,TGTGCCAGCAGCTTCCCGCGAGCTAACTATGGCTACACCTTC,CASSFPRANYGYTF
-,-,TRBV10-3,13,TRBJ1-4,TGTGCCATCAAGGGGGGGCACAATGAAAAACTGTTTTTT,CAIKGGHNEKLFF
-,-,TRBV5-1,14,TRBJ2-7,TGCGCCAGCAGCCTTTCAGGGGGGTCCTACGAGCAGTACTTC,CASSLSGGSYEQYF
TRBD1,-,TRBV10-3,15,TRBJ1-2,TGTGCCATCAGTGGCGGGGACAGGGGGAACTATGGCTACACCTTC,CAISGGDRGNYGYTF
-,-,TRBV15,15,TRBJ1-1,TGTGCCACCAGCAGAGAAAGGGGGAAAAACACTGAAGCTTTCTTT,CATSRERGKNTEAFF
TRBD2,-,TRBV7-2,18,TRBJ2-3,TGTGCCAGCAGCTTAAAGATTCGGGGGGGCGGGGGGACAGATACGCAGTATTTT,CASSLKIRGGGGTDTQYF
-,-,TRBV10-1,17,TRBJ2-7,TGCGCCAGCAGCGGGGTTCTAGCGATCCTGACGGCATACGAGCAGTACTTC,CASSGVLAILTAYEQYF